This passage covers 8 T cell receptor beta chains from one sample sequenced in a study of OX40 agonist ivuxolimab in advanced cancers. The table came from immunoSEQ multiplex PCR; TCRdb's copy has only in-frame clones and leaves some out. The table has roughly 49,000 clones, about 76% seen once. Sequencing was performed on CD4+ or CD8+ T cells sorted from blood, taken in a trial of the OX40 agonist ivuxolimab. The receptors were sampled from an adult with an advanced solid tumor such as melanoma, head and neck, liver or kidney cancer.

This chain joins TRBV6-1 and TRBJ2-3; 12 bases are a match to TRBD2. This CDR3 has 16 residues. The trim removed 4 bases at V and 1 base at J, leaving 3 bases unmatched. The germline CDR1 and CDR2 sequences are MNHNS and SASEGT. CDR3 sequence (DNA): TGTGCCAGCAGTGTATGGACTAGCGGGGGCACAGATACGCAGTATTTT. It yields the protein CASSVWTSGGTDTQYF.

The chain combines TRBV28 with TRBJ1-2; TRBD1 is a possible D gene (6 bases). Trimming removed 8 bases from V and 0 bases from J, with 13 bases in between. This CDR3 has 14 amino acids. The germline V gene has CDR1 MDHEN and CDR2 SYDVKM. The CDR3 coding sequence is TGTGCCAGCGGCTTGGGGGCCTCTAACTATGGCTACACCTTC. This codes for CASGLGASNYGYTF.

This chain links TRBV29-1 with TRBJ1-2; 7 nucleotides align to TRBD1. After removal of 6 bases from V and 4 bases from J, the junction contained 14 bases not matched to a gene. The CDR3 sequence is 15 residues long. Germline V gives CDR1 SQVTM, CDR2 ANQGSEA. CDR3 amino acids: CSVVGNLAGGYGYTF. CDR3 DNA sequence: TGCAGCGTCGTGGGGAACCTGGCAGGGGGCTATGGCTACACCTTC.

The chain employs TRBV6-5 and TRBJ1-1; TRBD1 aligns across 8 bases. Germline V CDR1 and CDR2: MNHEY, SVGAGI. After removal of 0 bases from V and 4 bases from J, the junction contained 4 bases not matched to a gene. This CDR3 is 15 amino acids long. CDR3 residues: CASSYSQGGRTEAFF. In DNA, the CDR3 is TGTGCCAGCAGTTACTCACAGGGGGGTCGCACTGAAGCTTTCTTT.

J is TRBJ2-1 and V is TRBV5-4; D is unclear. Germline lookup yields CDR1 SGHNT and CDR2 YYREEE (reference sequence). The CDR3 contains 11 residues. The V end lost 1 base, the J end lost 9 bases, and 5 bases lay between the germline ends. The chain's CDR3 is CASSLMREQFF. In nucleotides, the CDR3 is TGTGCCAGCAGCTTGATGCGTGAGCAGTTCTTC. The variable domain in full, with the rest retrieved from reference TRBV5-4 and TRBJ2-1, is ETGVTQSPTHLIKTRGQQVTLRCSSQSGHNTVSWYQQALGQGPQFIFQYYREEENGRGNFPPRFSGLQFPNYSSELNVNALELDDSALYLCASSLMREQFFGPGTRLTVL.

This clone was counted between two and nine times. The chain uses TRBV19 and TRBJ1-2, with D hard to call. Germline lookup yields CDR1 LNHDA and CDR2 SQIVND (reference sequence). The CDR3 extends over 12 amino acids. V was clipped by 8 bases and J by 5 bases, with 12 bases between them. CDR3 nucleotides: TGTGCCAGTGGCATTTCGGGTTATGGCTACACCTTC. Its translation: CASGISGYGYTF. The entire variable domain, with the rest obtained from reference TRBV19 and TRBJ1-2, is as follows: DGGITQSPKYLFRKEGQNVTLSCEQNLNHDAMYWYRQDPGQGLRLIYYSQIVNDFQKGDIAEGYSVSREKKESFPLTVTSAQKNPTAFYLCASGISGYGYTFGSGTRLTVV.

The genes are TRBV6-5 and TRBJ1-4; no reliable D call. V lost 0 bases, J lost 8 bases, and 10 bases lay in between. The CDR3 spans 14 residues. The germline CDR1 and CDR2 sequences are MNHEY and SVGAGI. The CDR3 spells CASSYSVGYEKLFF. DNA for the CDR3: TGTGCCAGCAGTTACTCGGTTGGGTACGAAAAACTGTTTTTT.

Concerning this clone: A junction boundary mismatches the germline segment, possibly from a read error. Other DNA variants within this sample encode the same CDR3. This sequence joins TRBV11-2 and TRBJ2-7, with TRBD2 matching 8 bases. CDR1 is SGHAT, CDR2 FQNNGV, per germline. The CDR3 has 13 residues. The CDR3 loop is CASSFTGGLEQYF. The CDR3 coding sequence is TGTGCCAGCAGCTTCACGGGAGGGCTCGAGCAGTACTTT.